The 32 T cell receptor beta chains below were found in one sample sequenced in a study of vaccination effects on CD4 cells after COVID-19. Sequencing used immunoSEQ multiplex PCR; TCRdb keeps in-frame clones, though not all of them. The sample holds tens of thousands of clones, roughly 70% seen once. These receptors' targets are unknown. Pools of viral peptides were used by the ViraFEST assay to expand antigen-specific CD4+ T cells ahead of sequencing. It was after approximately 11 days of culture that CD4+ T cells were isolated. Vaccine recipients had no previous SARS-CoV-2 infection; their nucleocapsid antibodies were negative. The sample consisted of CD4+ T cells from PBMCs cultured with SARS-CoV-2 spike peptides, taken before COVID-19 vaccination. The receptors come from a human donor who received a COVID-19 vaccine.

The rearrangement joins TRBV9 to TRBJ2-3; TRBD2 agrees at 12 bases. V trimming: 1 base; J trimming: 4 bases; junction bases outside the gene matches: 10. Germline loops: CDR1 SGDLS, CDR2 YYNGEE. The CDR3 runs to 18 residues. CDR3: CASSVLAGGQTRADTQYF. In DNA, the CDR3 is TGTGCCAGCAGCGTACTAGCGGGGGGGCAGACGAGGGCAGATACGCAGTATTTT.

V is TRBV18 and J is TRBJ2-7; D is uncertain. V lost 0 bases and J lost 2, with 8 bases in between. CDR3 length equals 14 residues. In germline, CDR1 is KGHSH, CDR2 LQKENI. The CDR3 region has the DNA TGTGCCAGCTCACCACCGGCAGCACCCTACGAGCAGTACTTC. Amino acid sequence: CASSPPAAPYEQYF.

The genes are TRBV4-2 and TRBJ2-3, with 12 bases that match TRBD2. Germline CDR1 and CDR2: LGHNA and YNFKEQ. The CDR3 contains 16 residues. With 4 bases clipped from V and 4 bases from J, the junction kept 6 bases outside the gene matches. This chain's CDR3 is CASSRSSGGVADTQYF. CDR3 nucleotide sequence: TGTGCCAGCAGCCGTTCTAGCGGGGGGGTGGCAGATACGCAGTATTTT.

The chain recombines TRBV5-5 with TRBJ2-7; TRBD2 agrees at 11 bases. V was pared by 2 bases and J by 9 bases, with 16 bases of the junction left unmatched. Germline V lookup: CDR1 SGHKS, CDR2 YYEKEE (reference sequence). This CDR3 is built from 17 residues. CDR3 nucleotide sequence: TGTGCCAGCAGCTTTTCAACTAGCGGGAGCACTCCGGGGGGGCAGTACTTC. Translation gives CASSFSTSGSTPGGQYF.

This clone was seen a handful of times. This sequence joins TRBV19 and TRBJ2-5, with 10 bases that match TRBD2. J lost 3 bases, V lost 6 bases, and 7 bases had no gene match. CDR3 size: 15 residues. The germline V gene encodes CDR1 LNHDA and CDR2 SQIVND (reference sequence). This CDR3 is CASRPAGLAEETQYF. The CDR3 nucleotides read TGTGCCAGTAGACCCGCAGGACTAGCGGAAGAGACCCAGTACTTC. The variable domain in full, with the rest retrieved from reference TRBV19 and TRBJ2-5, is DGGITQSPKYLFRKEGQNVTLSCEQNLNHDAMYWYRQDPGQGLRLIYYSQIVNDFQKGDIAEGYSVSREKKESFPLTVTSAQKNPTAFYLCASRPAGLAEETQYFGPGTRLLVL.

V gene TRBV5-4 combines with J gene TRBJ2-5, with 9 nucleotides matching TRBD2. V shed 4 bases and J 5 bases; nucleotides not matched to a gene: 18. The CDR3 length is 18 residues. Germline CDR1 is SGHNT and CDR2 is YYREEE (reference sequence). The chain's CDR3 is CASSPRRASGISDETQYF. The CDR3 nucleotides are TGTGCCAGCAGCCCCCGGAGGGCTAGCGGGATCTCCGATGAGACCCAGTACTTC.

This chain joins TRBV28 and TRBJ1-5; TRBD1 agrees at 7 bases. Germline trimming cut 2 bases from V and 1 base from J; bases unmatched to any gene: 14. From germline, CDR1 is MDHEN and CDR2 SYDVKM. The CDR3 has 19 amino acids. CDR3 sequence: CASSLTGVSFRGSNQPQHF. The CDR3, as DNA: TGTGCCAGCAGTTTAACAGGGGTGAGTTTTAGAGGGAGCAATCAGCCCCAGCATTTT.

This clone was seen a few times. V gene TRBV3-1 (or the pseudogene TRBV3-2) combines with J gene TRBJ1-5; 7 positions agree with TRBD1. The V gene's germline CDR1 is LGHDT and CDR2 YNNKEL (reference sequence). V shed 3 bases, J shed 7 bases, and the junction held 3 bases outside the gene matches. CDR3 length: 13 residues. The CDR3 region is CASSQYRGQPQHF. DNA of the CDR3: TGTGCCAGCAGCCAGTACAGGGGCCAGCCCCAGCATTTT.

This clone appeared a single time. This chain joins TRBV5-5 and TRBJ1-4; 7 bases are shared with TRBD1. V lost 4 bases, J lost 8 bases, and 5 bases stayed unmatched. Germline loops: CDR1 SGHKS, CDR2 YYEKEE (reference sequence). This CDR3 is 13 amino acids long. Here the CDR3 reads CASSKGAREKLFF. DNA of the CDR3: TGTGCCAGCAGCAAGGGGGCGCGAGAAAAACTGTTTTTT.

This rearrangement joins TRBV7-9 to TRBJ2-7, with D uncertain. The CDR3 extends over 17 amino acids. Trimming shortened V by 0 bases and J by 3 bases, and 18 bases separated the two germline ends. The germline CDR1 and CDR2 sequences are SEHNR and FQNEAQ (reference sequence). The CDR3, as DNA: TGTGCCAGCAGCTTAGCCCGACTCCACGAAATAGGCTACGAGCAGTACTTC. Translated: CASSLARLHEIGYEQYF.

The chain has TRBV20-1 and TRBJ2-1, with D possibly called TRBD1 or TRBD2 (5 bases each). Germline V gives CDR1 DFQATT, CDR2 SNEGSKA (reference sequence). V was clipped by 5 bases and J by 14 bases, with 16 bases between them. The CDR3 is 11 residues long. The CDR3 coding sequence is TGCAGTGCTGGTTTCCGGGACGTGAAGTTCTTC. This sequence encodes CSAGFRDVKFF.

The gene calls are TRBV6-2 or TRBV6-3 and TRBJ1-2; 7 bases line up with TRBD1. This CDR3 has 15 residues. CDR1 is MNHEY, CDR2 SVGEGT, per germline. Trimming cost V 6 bases and J 5 bases; bases outside gene matches: 12. The chain's CDR3 is CASSSLTGSVYGYTF. In nucleotides, the CDR3 is TGTGCCAGCAGCTCCCTGACAGGGTCCGTGTATGGCTACACCTTC.

The rearrangement links TRBV28 to TRBJ1-1; the match to TRBD1 covers 12 bases. The germline V gene encodes CDR1 MDHEN and CDR2 SYDVKM. The junction had 15 bases not matched to a gene; V was cut back by 6 bases and J by 1 base. CDR3 length: 19 residues. The CDR3 coding sequence is TGTGCCAGCAGCCAAAACAAAATGGGACAGGGGGCAGGGAACACTGAAGCTTTCTTT. This encodes CASSQNKMGQGAGNTEAFF.

The chain joins TRBV19 to TRBJ2-2; TRBD1 matches 8 bases. Trimming took 4 bases from V and 3 from J; bases not matched to a gene: 4. The CDR3 runs to 15 residues. Germline-derived CDR1 and CDR2 are LNHDA and SQIVND (reference sequence). The CDR3, as DNA: TGTGCCAGTAGTACCCTGGACAGGGACACCGGGGAGCTGTTTTTT. Encoded protein: CASSTLDRDTGELFF.

This chain links TRBV3-1 (or the pseudogene TRBV3-2) with TRBJ1-3, with D possibly matching TRBD1 (6 bases). Deletions cut 6 bases from V and 2 bases from J, with 14 bases between. There are 15 residues in the CDR3. CDR1 and CDR2 from the germline V gene are LGHDT and YNNKEL (reference sequence). For the CDR3, the DNA is TGTGCCAGCAGTCCACAGGGCTCTACTGGAAACACCATATATTTT. Translating gives CASSPQGSTGNTIYF.

This clone appeared a few times. The chain combines TRBV3-1 (or the pseudogene TRBV3-2) with TRBJ2-7; 11 bases fit TRBD1. Germline assignment: CDR1 LGHDT and CDR2 YNNKEL (reference sequence). The V segment lost 3 bases and the J segment 4 bases; nucleotides outside the gene matches: 5. The CDR3 extends over 15 amino acids. In DNA form, the CDR3 reads TGTGCCAGCAGCCACGGACAGGGGGCGCGGTACGAGCAGTACTTC. Its translation is CASSHGQGARYEQYF.

This clone was counted a few times. J is TRBJ1-6 and V is TRBV30; 8 bases agree with TRBD1. V dropped 1 base and J dropped 13; count of bases not matched to a gene: 12. This CDR3 spans 15 amino acids. CDR1 GTSNPN and CDR2 SVGIG come from the germline V gene (reference sequence). For the CDR3, the DNA is TGTGCCTGGAGTGCCCCGGACAGGGACATATCCCCCCTCCACTTT. Its translation: CAWSAPDRDISPLHF.

This rearrangement joins TRBV4-3 to TRBJ1-4, with D maybe TRBD1 (5 bases). This CDR3 has 14 residues. The germline gives CDR1 LGHNA, CDR2 YSLEER. The ends were cut back, 1 base at V and 7 bases at J, with 10 bases in the middle. The CDR3 region is CASSQGFGGEKLFF. In DNA form, the CDR3 reads TGCGCCAGCAGCCAAGGTTTCGGGGGTGAAAAACTGTTTTTT.

V usage is TRBV6-1 and J usage is TRBJ2-1, with D unresolved. Germline V gives CDR1 MNHNS, CDR2 SASEGT. V was trimmed by 2 bases and J by 13 bases, leaving 12 bases between them. This CDR3 region has 12 residues. The CDR3 loop reads CASSENLSGQFF. CDR3 bases: TGTGCCAGCAGTGAAAATTTGAGTGGACAGTTCTTC.

V usage is TRBV9 and J usage is TRBJ2-5; D perhaps matches TRBD2 (5 bases). CDR1 is SGDLS, CDR2 YYNGEE, per germline. The CDR3 covers 14 residues. The ends were cut back, 0 bases at V and 1 base at J, with 7 bases in the middle. The CDR3 sequence is CASSVGGPQETQYF. Here the CDR3 DNA reads TGTGCCAGCAGCGTAGGCGGGCCCCAAGAGACCCAGTACTTC.

The chain couples TRBV2 to TRBJ2-7; 7 bases are shared with TRBD2. The CDR3 runs to 13 residues. Germline trimming cut 3 bases from V and 2 bases from J; bases unmatched to any gene: 1. The germline V gene encodes CDR1 SNHLY and CDR2 FYNNEI. The CDR3 coding sequence is TGTGCCAGCAGTGATGGGACTACCTACGAGCAGTACTTC. Protein product: CASSDGTTYEQYF.

The rearrangement joins TRBV18 to TRBJ1-4; TRBD1 matches 7 bases. V was clipped by 1 base and J by 0 bases; unmatched bases: 8. Germline lookup yields CDR1 KGHSH and CDR2 LQKENI. This CDR3 spans 18 amino acids. The CDR3 protein is CASSPQRQGTTTNEKLFF. The CDR3 bases are TGTGCCAGCTCACCACAGAGACAGGGAACCACAACTAATGAAAAACTGTTTTTT. Drawing the rest from reference TRBV18 and TRBJ1-4, the complete variable domain is NAGVMQNPRHLVRRRGQEARLRCSPMKGHSHVYWYRQLPEEGLKFMVYLQKENIIDESGMPKERFSAEFPKEGPSILRIQQVVRGDSAAYFCASSPQRQGTTTNEKLFFGSGTQLSVL.

V is TRBV18 and J is TRBJ1-1, with 7 bases aligning to TRBD1. The germline gives CDR1 KGHSH, CDR2 LQKENI. V gave up 1 base and J gave up 4 bases; unmatched junction bases: 3. The length of the CDR3 is 14 residues. Here the CDR3 reads CASSPRQGFTEAFF. The CDR3 nucleotides are TGTGCCAGCTCACCACGACAGGGCTTCACTGAAGCTTTCTTT.

The chain employs TRBV28 and TRBJ2-3, with D uncertain. Trimming took 3 bases from V and 2 from J, leaving 18 bases between them. CDR1 MDHEN and CDR2 SYDVKM come from the germline V gene. This CDR3 has 17 residues. The DNA of the CDR3 is TGTGCCAGCAGTTTGGCCCTGGGGATAGCCGCCACAGATACGCAGTATTTT. Translating gives CASSLALGIAATDTQYF.

This clone was observed a handful of times. CDR3 residues: CASTDRIYGYTF. CDR3 coding DNA: TGTGCCAGCACCGACAGGATCTATGGCTACACCTTC. The chain has TRBV6-6 and TRBJ1-2; perhaps TRBD1 as D (6 bases). Per germline, CDR1 MNHNY and CDR2 SVGAGI (reference sequence). The CDR3 totals 12 residues. V was pared by 7 bases and J by 4 bases, with 10 bases between.

The CDR3 DNA sequence: TGTGCCAGCACCGGGCCTCGGGAAGCTTTCTTT. Protein product: CASTGPREAFF. This chain connects TRBV21-1 to TRBJ1-1. TRBV21-1 is assigned pseudogene status. CDR3 size: 11 residues.

The J gene is TRBJ2-3, the V gene TRBV2; D possibly matches TRBD1 or TRBD2 (5 bases each). The CDR3 loop spans 14 amino acids. CDR1 and CDR2 from the germline V gene are SNHLY and FYNNEI. Deletions cut 3 bases from V and 1 base from J, with 8 bases between. For the CDR3, the DNA is TGTGCCAGCAGTGAGGGGGTCGGCACAGATACGCAGTATTTT. This codes for CASSEGVGTDTQYF.

V gene TRBV18 combines with J gene TRBJ1-3; 7 nucleotides agree with TRBD1. CDR1 and CDR2 from the germline V gene are KGHSH and LQKENI. J was trimmed by 0 bases and V by 8 bases; bases with no gene match: 13. This CDR3 spans 17 amino acids. DNA for the CDR3: TGTGCCAGCCGAGAGACAGGGCGAACCTCCTCTGGAAACACCATATATTTT. Its translation: CASRETGRTSSGNTIYF.

The J gene is TRBJ2-7, the V gene TRBV19; D uncertain. The V end lost 3 bases, the J end lost 11 bases, and 14 bases lay between the germline ends. Germline CDR1 is LNHDA and CDR2 is SQIVND (reference sequence). CDR3 length equals 12 residues. This chain's CDR3 is CASSIFSGVKYF. The CDR3 DNA is TGTGCCAGTAGTATCTTTAGTGGAGTTAAGTACTTC. Looking up the rest from reference TRBV19 and TRBJ2-7 gives the full variable domain: DGGITQSPKYLFRKEGQNVTLSCEQNLNHDAMYWYRQDPGQGLRLIYYSQIVNDFQKGDIAEGYSVSREKKESFPLTVTSAQKNPTAFYLCASSIFSGVKYFGPGTRLTVT.

V usage is TRBV27 and J usage is TRBJ2-5; D is uncertain. The germline gives CDR1 MNHEY, CDR2 SMNVEV (reference sequence). The CDR3 runs 13 residues. Trimming took off 2 bases at V and 1 base at J, with 5 bases between the two ends. The CDR3 coding sequence is TGTGCCAGCAGTTTAACCTTCCAAGAGACCCAGTACTTC. Encoded protein: CASSLTFQETQYF.

The V and J genes are TRBV5-4 and TRBJ2-7, with 10 bases lining up with TRBD2. The CDR3 is 15 residues long. V shed 2 bases, J shed 6 bases, and the junction held 8 bases outside the gene matches. CDR1 is SGHNT and CDR2 is YYREEE in the germline V gene (reference sequence). The CDR3 DNA follows: TGTGCCAGCAGCTTCGGGCTAGCGGGAGCCGCCGAGCAGTACTTC. This encodes CASSFGLAGAAEQYF.

V gene TRBV7-3 combines with J gene TRBJ2-7; TRBD1 agrees at 9 bases. In germline, CDR1 is SGHTA, CDR2 FQGTGA. The CDR3 runs to 15 residues. Trimming removed 5 bases from V and 7 bases from J; junction bases left unmatched: 12. In nucleotides, the CDR3 is TGTGCCAGCAGCCAAAGTGGGGGACAGGGCCAGGAGCAGTACTTC. This sequence encodes CASSQSGGQGQEQYF.